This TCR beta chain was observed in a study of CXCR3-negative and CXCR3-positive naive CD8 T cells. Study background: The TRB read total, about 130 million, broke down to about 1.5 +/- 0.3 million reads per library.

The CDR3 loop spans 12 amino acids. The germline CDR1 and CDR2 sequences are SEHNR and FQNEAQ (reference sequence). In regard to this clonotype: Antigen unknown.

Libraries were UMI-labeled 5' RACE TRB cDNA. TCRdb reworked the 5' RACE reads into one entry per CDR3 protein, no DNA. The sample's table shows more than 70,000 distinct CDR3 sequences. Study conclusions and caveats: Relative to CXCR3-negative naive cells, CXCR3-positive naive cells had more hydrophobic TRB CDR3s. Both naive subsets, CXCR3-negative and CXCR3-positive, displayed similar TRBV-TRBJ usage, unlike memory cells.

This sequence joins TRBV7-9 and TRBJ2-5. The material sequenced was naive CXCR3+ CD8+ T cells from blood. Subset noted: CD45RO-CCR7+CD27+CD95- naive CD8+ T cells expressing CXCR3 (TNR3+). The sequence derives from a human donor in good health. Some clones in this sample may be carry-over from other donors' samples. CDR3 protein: CASSLAGDNPYF.